The 28 T cell receptor beta chains in this list originate from one sample, sequenced in a study of T-cell reconstitution after alpha-beta-depleted transplantation in children. Preparation of the TCRbeta library involved a method that used unique molecular identifiers. MiXCR was run by TCRdb on the PCR reads, yielding one entry per CDR3 protein. The table records 440,000 or so distinct CDR3 sequences, around two fifths of them present only once. The sequenced sample was PBMCs, obtained before TCRalphabeta/CD19-depleted stem cell transplant. All receptors come from a girl aged 2-10 years with aplastic anemia, due to receive a stem cell transplant.

The V gene is TRBV20-1, the J gene TRBJ2-1; D perhaps matches TRBD2 (6 bases). V was shortened by 4 bases and J by 0 bases, with 16 bases between the two germline ends. Germline-derived CDR1 and CDR2 are DFQATT and SNEGSKA (reference sequence). The CDR3 runs 16 residues. The DNA of the CDR3 is TGCAGTGCTATTCCCTTGGAGGGCCACTCCTACAATGAGCAGTTCTTC. It is translated as CSAIPLEGHSYNEQFF.

This clonotype was seen a few times. CDR3 bases: TGCGCCAGCAGCCCCAACAGGGACCCCCTAAGGGACGAGGGACCCTACGAGCAGTACTTC. The encoded protein is CASSPNRDPLRDEGPYEQYF. The V call is TRBV4-1, the J call TRBJ2-7, with D maybe TRBD1 (6 bases). CDR1 and CDR2 (germline): MGHRA, YSYEKL. The V end was cut by 4 bases, the J end by 2 bases, with 30 bases between. CDR3 length equals 20 residues.

The chain has TRBV13 and TRBJ1-4; D not certain. V lost 0 bases and J 8 bases, leaving 13 bases between the germline ends. Germline loops: CDR1 PRHDT, CDR2 FYEKMQ (reference sequence). This CDR3 comprises 15 residues. This CDR3 is CASSLGTQRGEKLFF. In nucleotides, the CDR3 is TGTGCCAGCAGCTTAGGGACCCAGAGAGGGGAAAAACTGTTTTTT.

In its sample, this clonotype was seen many times. The rearrangement joins TRBV6-1 to TRBJ2-1; tentatively, D is TRBD2 (6 bases). The germline V gene has CDR1 MNHNS and CDR2 SASEGT. The CDR3 has 15 amino acids. The ends were cut back, 6 bases at V and 5 bases at J, with 17 bases in the middle. The CDR3 bases are TGTGCCAGCAGCGAGCCCCGGGACTTCCACAATGAGCAGTTCTTC. It specifies CASSEPRDFHNEQFF.

The chain recombines TRBV20-1 with TRBJ1-2; D remains unclear. Germline V gene lookup returns CDR1 DFQATT and CDR2 SNEGSKA (reference sequence). CDR3 length: 11 amino acids. With 3 bases removed from V and 7 bases from J, the gap between germline ends came to 9 bases. The CDR3 DNA is TGCAGTGCTAGCGGGCAACCTGGCTACACCTTC. The encoded protein is CSASGQPGYTF.

The DNA for the CDR3 is TGTGCCAGCAGCCCCGAGTGGAGGGAGGACAATGAGCAGTTCTTC. Translated, it gives CASSPEWREDNEQFF. The chain recombines TRBV7-2 with TRBJ2-1; weak D call: TRBD2 (6 bases). The ends were cut back, 5 bases at V and 5 bases at J, with 16 bases in the middle. The CDR3 has 15 residues. Per germline, CDR1 SGHTA and CDR2 FQGNSA.

This clonotype has at least ten counts. The chain joins TRBV3-1 to TRBJ2-1; possible D gene TRBD2, 5 bases. Trimming removed 3 bases from V and 0 bases from J, with 12 bases in between. The CDR3 is 16 residues long. Germline CDR1 reads LGHDT; CDR2 reads YNNKEL (reference sequence). The CDR3 DNA is TGTGCCAGCAGCCACGATAGCGCGAGCTCCTACAATGAGCAGTTCTTC. Translation gives CASSHDSASSYNEQFF.

This clonotype was observed at least ten times. The chain joins TRBV30 to TRBJ1-1; D uncertain. Germline loops: CDR1 GTSNPN, CDR2 SVGIG (reference sequence). Between the trimmed V and J ends, which lost 0 bases and 0 bases, there was a span of 14 bases. The CDR3 runs to 16 residues. The CDR3 sequence: CAWSVEEERMNTEAFF. The CDR3 region has the DNA TGTGCCTGGAGTGTAGAGGAAGAGCGAATGAACACTGAAGCTTTCTTT.

This clonotype appeared a few times. The genes are TRBV7-2 and TRBJ2-7; 9 nucleotides line up with TRBD1. The CDR3 loop spans 16 amino acids. Trimming took 5 bases from V and 5 from J; bases not matched to a gene: 13. Germline V gene data show CDR1 as SGHTA and CDR2 as FQGNSA. In nucleotides, the CDR3 is TGTGCCAGCAGCCCCGAAACAGGGGGCGCTAATCACGAGCAGTACTTC. Translated: CASSPETGGANHEQYF.

This clonotype has a handful of counts. The V call is TRBV29-1, the J call TRBJ2-1; 9 bases are a match to TRBD1. Germline CDR1 and CDR2: SQVTM and ANQGSEA. Unmatched junction bases numbered 4, after V lost 4 bases and J lost 0 bases. The CDR3 has 15 residues. CDR3 in DNA: TGCAGCGTTGTTACAGGGGGCTTCTCCTACAATGAGCAGTTCTTC. Translation: CSVVTGGFSYNEQFF.

This chain joins TRBV12-3 or TRBV12-4 and TRBJ1-1; no reliable D call. The length of the CDR3 is 14 residues. V gave up 2 bases and J gave up 3 bases, with 10 bases separating them. This CDR3 is CASSLPYWDTEAFF. CDR3 coding DNA: TGTGCCAGCAGTTTACCTTATTGGGACACTGAAGCTTTCTTT.

As concerns this clonotype: No DNA is shown, since the ends of the CDR3 on it are uncertain; the CDR3 is the one TCRdb lists. This rearrangement joins TRBV7-2 to TRBJ1-5; the table's D call TRBD1 went unverified against the DNA. Germline V gene lookup returns CDR1 SGHTA and CDR2 FQGNSA. A total of 15 residues make up the CDR3, ends included. CDR3 sequence: CASSLVGQGAQPQDF.

V and J are TRBV7-8 and TRBJ2-3; D gene ambiguous. Trimming pared 2 bases from V and 5 bases from J, leaving 14 bases between. The CDR3 covers 15 residues. Germline V gene lookup returns CDR1 SGHVS and CDR2 FQNEAQ. The CDR3, as DNA: TGTGCCAGCAGCTTAATCCGTACCTTCGGAGATACGCAGTATTTT. Amino acid sequence: CASSLIRTFGDTQYF.

The V call is TRBV29-1, the J call TRBJ2-3; D possibly corresponds to TRBD2 (6 bases). Trimming shortened V by 3 bases and J by 2 bases, and 15 bases separated the two germline ends. CDR3 length equals 15 residues. Germline CDR1 SQVTM, CDR2 ANQGSEA. The chain's CDR3 is CSVDRGNLNTDTQYF. The CDR3 DNA follows: TGCAGCGTTGATCGGGGGAACCTTAACACAGATACGCAGTATTTT.

This clonotype was detected only a few times. The genes are TRBV7-9 and TRBJ1-5; D is ambiguous. V was clipped by 1 base and J by 3 bases, with 13 bases between them. The CDR3 sequence is 16 residues long. Germline CDR1 and CDR2: SEHNR and FQNEAQ (reference sequence). The CDR3 DNA reads TGTGCCAGCAGCTTAGGGGTTGGAGGGCTCAATCAGCCCCAGCATTTT. Translating gives CASSLGVGGLNQPQHF.

This clonotype was found many times. The CDR3 reads CASSLGHPNTEAFF. CDR3 nucleotides: TGTGCCAGCAGTTTGGGGCATCCGAACACTGAAGCTTTCTTT. The chain is built from TRBV12-3 or TRBV12-4 and TRBJ1-1, with D perhaps TRBD1 (5 bases). Trimming shortened V by 3 bases and J by 1 base, and 9 bases separated the two germline ends. CDR3 length equals 14 residues.

This clonotype was detected only once. The rearrangement links TRBV3-1 to TRBJ2-5; D is possibly TRBD1 or TRBD2 (5 bases each). V shed 0 bases and J shed 5 bases, with 13 bases lying between them. The CDR3 extends over 15 amino acids. CDR1 LGHDT and CDR2 YNNKEL come from the germline V gene (reference sequence). The CDR3 coding sequence is TGTGCCAGCAGCCAAGACCTAAGGGGAGTGGAGACCCAGTACTTC. Its translation: CASSQDLRGVETQYF.

The rearrangement joins TRBV29-1 to TRBJ2-5; weak D call: TRBD1 (7 bases). The CDR3 is 13 amino acids. CDR1 and CDR2 (germline): SQVTM, ANQGSEA. The V end was cut by 7 bases, the J end by 2 bases, with 14 bases between. CDR3 nucleotide sequence: TGCAGCGCTAGGCGGGACAGACAAGAGACCCAGTACTTC. This codes for CSARRDRQETQYF.

The chain joins TRBV15 to TRBJ2-3; 9 bases map to TRBD2. The V gene's germline CDR1 is LNHNV and CDR2 YYDKDF (reference sequence). This CDR3 comprises 16 residues. The V segment lost 3 bases and the J segment 2 bases; nucleotides outside the gene matches: 6. The CDR3 loop reads CATSSSGGHPTDTQYF. The CDR3 DNA reads as TGTGCCACCAGCAGCAGCGGGGGGCACCCCACAGATACGCAGTATTTT. Full variable domain (remainder filled in from reference TRBV15 and TRBJ2-3): DAMVIQNPRYQVTQFGKPVTLSCSQTLNHNVMYWYQQKSSQAPKLLFHYYDKDFNNEADTPDNFQSRRPNTSFCFLDIRSPGLGDTAMYLCATSSSGGHPTDTQYFGPGTRLTVL.

V is TRBV4-2 and J is TRBJ2-2; D not resolved. Germline CDR1 LGHNA, CDR2 YNFKEQ. The CDR3 has 16 residues. V was cut by 0 bases and J by 3 bases, with 11 bases left in between. CDR3: CASSQDLELHTGELFF. The DNA of the CDR3 is TGTGCCAGCAGCCAAGATCTTGAACTTCACACCGGGGAGCTGTTTTTT.

There are a few counts of this clonotype. The chain joins TRBV6-1 to TRBJ1-5; 10 positions match TRBD1. The CDR3 spans 16 residues. V dropped 6 bases and J dropped 2; count of bases not matched to a gene: 7. Germline CDR1 is MNHNS and CDR2 is SASEGT. This chain's CDR3 is CASSRTGTGGNQPQHF. CDR3 DNA sequence: TGTGCCAGCAGCCGAACCGGGACAGGGGGCAATCAGCCCCAGCATTTT.

Turning to this clonotype: Compared with germline, one end of the junction differs, possibly owing to a read error. The chain is built from TRBV7-9 and TRBJ1-1; TRBD1 agrees at 9 bases. The CDR3 contains 15 residues. Germline V gene lookup returns CDR1 SEHNR and CDR2 FQNEAQ (reference sequence). DNA for the CDR3: TGTGCCAGCAGCTCGCAATTTACGGGACAGGGAGAAGGTTTCTTT. Translation: CASSSQFTGQGEGFF.

This clonotype was counted between two and nine times. CDR3 coding DNA: TGCGCCAGCAGCCGCACCGGGACCGGCACCGGGGAGCTGTTTTTT. Protein: CASSRTGTGTGELFF. The V gene is TRBV4-1, the J gene TRBJ2-2; D could derive from TRBD1 or TRBD2 (5 bases each). The germline V and J ends were trimmed by 4 bases and 4 bases, with 13 bases remaining between them. The V gene's germline CDR1 is MGHRA and CDR2 YSYEKL. The CDR3 totals 15 residues.

Of note for this clonotype: A much larger clone sits a single nucleotide away, making a read error possible. The genes are TRBV6-2 or TRBV6-3 and TRBJ2-4; 10 nucleotides line up with TRBD2. V lost 4 bases and J lost 0; bases outside the gene matches: 9. Germline V gene data show CDR1 as MNHEY and CDR2 as SVGEGT. The CDR3 contains 18 residues. CDR3 sequence reads: CASSSGPAGGLAKNIQYF. CDR3 nucleotides: TGTGCCAGCAGTTCGGGTCCAGCGGGAGGGTTAGCCAAAAACATTCAGTACTTC.

This clonotype was counted at least ten times. The chain recombines TRBV20-1 with TRBJ2-7; D is unresolved. Trimming took 3 bases from V and 2 from J, leaving 17 bases between them. The length of the CDR3 is 15 residues. Germline values: CDR1 DFQATT, CDR2 SNEGSKA (reference sequence). The DNA for the CDR3 is TGCAGTGCTAGCTCCCCGAACTCCTCGCCCTACGAGCAGTACTTC. It specifies CSASSPNSSPYEQYF.

In its sample, this clonotype was seen a few times. The genes are TRBV11-2 and TRBJ2-5, with TRBD2 identical over 11 bases. CDR3 length: 17 amino acids. With V trimmed by 5 bases and J by 5 bases, 13 bases remained unmatched. Germline CDR1 and CDR2: SGHAT and FQNNGV. Written as DNA, the CDR3 is TGTGCCAGCAGCCCCAGAATATGGACTAGCGGGTTGGAGACCCAGTACTTC. This gives the protein CASSPRIWTSGLETQYF.

Only one count was recorded for this clonotype. The V gene is TRBV6-1, the J gene TRBJ2-5, with D tentatively TRBD1 or TRBD2 (5 bases each). CDR1 is MNHNS and CDR2 is SASEGT in the germline V gene. V dropped 5 bases and J dropped 1 base, with 14 bases sitting between them. This CDR3 is built from 15 residues. CDR3 bases: TGTGCCAGCAGTCCCTCTCCGGGGACCCAAGAGACCCAGTACTTC. It translates to CASSPSPGTQETQYF.

The V and J genes are TRBV4-2 and TRBJ2-7, with a weak D call TRBD1 (6 bases). Trimming left V 4 bases short and J 6 bases short, with 16 bases between. The germline V gene encodes CDR1 LGHNA and CDR2 YNFKEQ. The CDR3 has 14 amino acids. CDR3 loop: CASSRNRDGREQYF. The CDR3 DNA follows: TGTGCCAGCAGCCGAAACAGGGACGGGCGCGAGCAGTACTTC.